The T cell receptor beta chain described here comes from a study of cytomegalovirus exposure and HLA in healthy donors. About the study: Earlier, 150 million to 200 million T cells were analyzed, and 117 million unique TCR beta sequences were found among them.

Whole-study findings and limits: Some highly shared sequence variants likely arose as a pipeline artifact. Later on, an analysis tied roughly 17,000 TCR beta sequences to HLA alleles at 0.05 false discovery rate.

For this clone: What it recognizes is unknown.

This CDR3 contains 15 residues. The V end was cut by 7 bases, the J end by 8 bases, with 21 bases between. The germline gives CDR1 MNHEY, CDR2 SMNVEV (reference sequence). PCR employed 60 Vbeta and 13 Jbeta primers. Only in-frame clones appear in the TCRdb table, and some are missing; sequencing was by immunoSEQ multiplex PCR. The sample has 200,000 or so clones, around 85% seen once. This clonotype originated in a man in his fifties or sixties in good health and CMV-seronegative. The specimen was PBMCs. V and J are TRBV27 and TRBJ2-1; D uncertain. The chain's CDR3 is CASMASANQADEQFF. In nucleotides, the CDR3 is TGTGCCAGCATGGCTAGTGCTAATCAAGCCGATGAGCAGTTCTTC.